This TCR beta chain was sequenced for a study of CD8+CD57+ T cells in acquired aplastic anemia. For the study at large: Average DNA yield from sorted CD4+ and CD8+ cells was roughly 3.1 ug. Overall study results and limits: Researchers report that around 30 CD8+ CDR3 sequences appeared in both patients and controls. Patients and healthy controls showed no significant CD8+ Simpson's diversity difference.

Worth noting for this clonotype: Its antigen remains unidentified.

The germline V and J ends were trimmed by 3 bases and 1 base, with 9 bases remaining between them. This CDR3 spans 14 amino acids. CD8+CD57+ cell expansion had been shown by flow cytometry in patients chosen for sequencing. Patient blood was sampled before any therapy had been received. TCR beta VDJ and CDR3 profiling used genomic DNA as template. TCRdb fed the reads into MiXCR, producing one record per CDR3 protein. The sample lists about 150,000 distinct CDR3 sequences, 52% occurring once. The material sequenced was sorted CD4+, CD8+, or CD8+CD57+ T cells (not recorded which) from PBMCs. The TCR comes from a human donor with aplastic anemia. The chain is built from TRBV12-3 or TRBV12-4 and TRBJ1-1; D is perhaps TRBD1 (5 bases). The CDR3 reads CASSFGQGNTEAFF. CDR3 sequence (DNA): TGTGCCAGCAGTTTTGGGCAGGGGAACACTGAAGCTTTCTTT.